This T cell receptor (beta chain) was retrieved from a study of response to subunit inactivated influenza vaccine. Study-wide results and limits: Authors suggested each seasonal flu vaccination may recruit only limited numbers of new T cells.

This clonotype has more than one count but fewer than ten. Its antigen is not identified. Trimming shortened V by 1 base and J by 5 bases, and 8 bases separated the two germline ends. This CDR3 comprises 13 residues. MiXCR, applied by TCRdb to the RT-PCR reads, yields one record per CDR3 protein. The table lists 450,000 to 600,000 distinct CDR3 sequences, approximately 7.7% of them singletons. The sequencing used PBMCs from blood, collected around 25 months after vaccination. This chain uses TRBV12-3 or TRBV12-4 with TRBJ2-5; possibly TRBD1 for D (5 bases). The TCR was taken from a man aged 50 to 69 who received an inactivated influenza vaccine. CDR3 region: CASSLGGFETQYF. The CDR3 bases are TGTGCCAGCAGTTTAGGGGGCTTTGAGACCCAGTACTTC.